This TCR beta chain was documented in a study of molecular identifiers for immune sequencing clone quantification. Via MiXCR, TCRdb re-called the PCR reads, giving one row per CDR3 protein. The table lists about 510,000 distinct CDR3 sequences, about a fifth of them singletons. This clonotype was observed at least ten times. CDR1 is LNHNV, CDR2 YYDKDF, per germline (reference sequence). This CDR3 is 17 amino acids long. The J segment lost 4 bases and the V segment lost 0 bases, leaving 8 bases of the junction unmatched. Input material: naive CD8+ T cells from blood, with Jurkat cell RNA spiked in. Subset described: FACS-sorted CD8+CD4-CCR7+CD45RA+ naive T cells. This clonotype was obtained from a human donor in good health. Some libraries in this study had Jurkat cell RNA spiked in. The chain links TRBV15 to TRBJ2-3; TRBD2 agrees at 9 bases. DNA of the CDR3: TGTGCCACCAGCAGAGATGGAGGGATAGCGGGAGCAGATACGCAGTATTTT. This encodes CATSRDGGIAGADTQYF.